This TCR beta chain is drawn from a study of blood T cell repertoires in COVID-19. At the level of the study: From the United States, Italy and Spain came samples of acute and convalescent COVID-19.

V lost 4 bases and J 6 bases, leaving 13 bases between the germline ends. Germline CDR1 is MNHEY and CDR2 is SMNVEV (reference sequence). The CDR3 sequence is 14 residues long. The protocol was immunoSEQ multiplex PCR, while the TCRdb copy is restricted to in-frame clones and leaves out a portion. The top ten clones hold more than 3% of a sample with about 31,000 clones, roughly nine tenths of them seen once. The sequence was collected from a man aged 60-69 years with acute or convalescent COVID-19. The chain employs TRBV27 and TRBJ2-4; perhaps TRBD1 as D (5 bases). The specimen was peripheral blood. CDR3: CASSYQGGRNIQYF. In DNA form, the CDR3 reads TGTGCCAGCAGTTACCAGGGTGGTAGAAACATTCAGTACTTC.